This T cell receptor (beta chain) came from a study of blood T cell repertoires in COVID-19. The V gene lost 0 bases and the J gene lost 5 bases, with 15 bases spanning the gap. The germline CDR1 and CDR2 sequences are SGDLS and YYNGEE. This CDR3 spans 16 amino acids. Adults between roughly 18 and 100 years of age took part from under 25 US areas. Researchers sorted participants into cohorts using their self-reported clinical history. In the study's own analysis: Reference gene primer amplification in the assay estimated nucleated cell counts. This table comes from immunoSEQ multiplex PCR, and its TCRdb copy is limited to in-frame clones, with some not included. Clone size and V and J calls were adopted from that table, with D and trimming inferred from the DNA. Of 200,000 or so clones listed, 84% are singletons.

The chain has TRBV9 and TRBJ2-1; TRBD2 is a possible D gene (6 bases). Material: PBMCs or T cells enriched from blood (not recorded which). The sequence was collected from a man in his 60s who had recovered from COVID-19. As DNA, the CDR3 is TGTGCCAGCAGCGTAGCGTTAGCGGAAACTGACAATGAGCAGTTCTTC. Translating gives CASSVALAETDNEQFF.